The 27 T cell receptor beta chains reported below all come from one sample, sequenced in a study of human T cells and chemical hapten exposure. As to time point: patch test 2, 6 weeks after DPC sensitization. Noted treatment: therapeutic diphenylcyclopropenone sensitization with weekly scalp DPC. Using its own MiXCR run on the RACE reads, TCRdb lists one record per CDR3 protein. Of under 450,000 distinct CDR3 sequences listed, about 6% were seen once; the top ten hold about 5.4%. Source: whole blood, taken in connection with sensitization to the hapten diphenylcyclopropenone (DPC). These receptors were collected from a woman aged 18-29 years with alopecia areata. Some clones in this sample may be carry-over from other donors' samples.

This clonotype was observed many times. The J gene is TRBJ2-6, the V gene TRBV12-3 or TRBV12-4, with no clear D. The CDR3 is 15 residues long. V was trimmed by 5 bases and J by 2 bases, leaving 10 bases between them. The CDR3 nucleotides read TGTGCCAGCAGTCCGGGTCTGACTGGGGCCAACGTCCTGACTTTC. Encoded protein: CASSPGLTGANVLTF.

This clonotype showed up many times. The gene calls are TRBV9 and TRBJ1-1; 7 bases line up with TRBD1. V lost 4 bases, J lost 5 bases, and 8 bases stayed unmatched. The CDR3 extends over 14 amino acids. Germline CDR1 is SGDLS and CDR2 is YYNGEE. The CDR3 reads CASSYGTVQTEAFF. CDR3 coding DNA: TGTGCCAGCAGCTACGGGACAGTACAAACTGAAGCTTTCTTT.

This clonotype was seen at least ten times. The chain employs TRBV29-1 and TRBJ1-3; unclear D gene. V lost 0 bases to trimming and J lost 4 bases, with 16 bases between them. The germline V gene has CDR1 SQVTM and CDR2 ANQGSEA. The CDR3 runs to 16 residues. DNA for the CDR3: TGCAGCGTTGAAGACCTGGGGAACGCGCTCGGAAACACCATATATTTT. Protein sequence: CSVEDLGNALGNTIYF.

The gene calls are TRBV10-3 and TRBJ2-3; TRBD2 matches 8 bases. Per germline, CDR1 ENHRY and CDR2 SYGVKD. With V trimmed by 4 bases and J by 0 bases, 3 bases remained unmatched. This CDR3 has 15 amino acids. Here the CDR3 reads CAISGGGISTDTQYF. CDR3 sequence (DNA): TGTGCCATCAGTGGCGGGGGGATTAGCACAGATACGCAGTATTTT.

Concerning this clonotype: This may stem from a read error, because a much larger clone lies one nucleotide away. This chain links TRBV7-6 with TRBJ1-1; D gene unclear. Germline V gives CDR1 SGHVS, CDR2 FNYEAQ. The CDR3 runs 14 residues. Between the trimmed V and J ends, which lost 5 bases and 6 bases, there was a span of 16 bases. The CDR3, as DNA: TGTGCCAGCAGCGGGCACTTTGATACTTCTGAAGCTTTCTTT. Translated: CASSGHFDTSEAFF. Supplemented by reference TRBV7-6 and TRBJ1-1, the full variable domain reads GAGVSQSPRYKVTKRGQDVALRCDPISGHVSLYWYRQALGQGPEFLTYFNYEAQQDKSGLPNDRFSAERPEGSISTLTIQRTEQRDSAMYRCASSGHFDTSEAFFGQGTRLTVV.

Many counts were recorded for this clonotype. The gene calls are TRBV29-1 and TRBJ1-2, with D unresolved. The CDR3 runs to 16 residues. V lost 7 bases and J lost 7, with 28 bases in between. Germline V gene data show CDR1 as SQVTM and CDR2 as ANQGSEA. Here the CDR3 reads CSEIGPYGIKKSGYTF. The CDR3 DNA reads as TGCAGCGAGATAGGTCCGTACGGGATTAAGAAGAGTGGCTACACCTTC.

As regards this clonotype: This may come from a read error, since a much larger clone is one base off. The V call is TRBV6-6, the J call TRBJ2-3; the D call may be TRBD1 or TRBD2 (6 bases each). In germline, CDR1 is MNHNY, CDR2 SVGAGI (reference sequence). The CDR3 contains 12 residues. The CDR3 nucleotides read TGTGCCAGCACCGGGGGCACGAATACGCGGTATTTT. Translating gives CASTGGTNTRYF.

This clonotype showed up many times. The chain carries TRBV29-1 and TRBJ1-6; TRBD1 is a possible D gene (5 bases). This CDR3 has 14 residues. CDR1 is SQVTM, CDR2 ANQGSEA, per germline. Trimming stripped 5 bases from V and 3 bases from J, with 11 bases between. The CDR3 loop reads CSVSQGGYNSPLHF. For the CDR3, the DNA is TGCAGCGTTTCTCAGGGAGGCTATAATTCACCCCTCCACTTT.

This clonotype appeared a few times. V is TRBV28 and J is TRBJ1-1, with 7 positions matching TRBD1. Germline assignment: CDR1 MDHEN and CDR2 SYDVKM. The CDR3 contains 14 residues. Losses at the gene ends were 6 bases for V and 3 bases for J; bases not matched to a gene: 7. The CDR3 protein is CASSETGDYTEAFF. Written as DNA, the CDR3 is TGTGCCAGCAGCGAAACAGGGGATTACACTGAAGCTTTCTTT.

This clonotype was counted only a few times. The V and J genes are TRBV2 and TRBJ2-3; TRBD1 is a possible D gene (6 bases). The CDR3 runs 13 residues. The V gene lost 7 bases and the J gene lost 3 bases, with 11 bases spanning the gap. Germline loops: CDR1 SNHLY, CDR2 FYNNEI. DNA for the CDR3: TGTGCCAGCACCCGGACAGAGACAGATACGCAGTATTTT. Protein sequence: CASTRTETDTQYF.

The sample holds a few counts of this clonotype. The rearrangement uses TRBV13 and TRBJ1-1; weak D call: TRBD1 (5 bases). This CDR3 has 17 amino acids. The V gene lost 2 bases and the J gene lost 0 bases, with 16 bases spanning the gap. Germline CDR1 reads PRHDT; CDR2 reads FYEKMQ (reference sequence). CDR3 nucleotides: TGTGCCAGCAGCTTACGATCCGCCGGGGGGGTGAACACTGAAGCTTTCTTT. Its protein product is CASSLRSAGGVNTEAFF.

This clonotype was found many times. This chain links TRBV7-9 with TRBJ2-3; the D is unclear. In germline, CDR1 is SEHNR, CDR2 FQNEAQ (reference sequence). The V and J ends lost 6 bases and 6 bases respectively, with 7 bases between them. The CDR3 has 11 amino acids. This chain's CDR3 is CASSPADTQYF. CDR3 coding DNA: TGTGCCAGCAGTCCCGCGGATACGCAGTATTTT.

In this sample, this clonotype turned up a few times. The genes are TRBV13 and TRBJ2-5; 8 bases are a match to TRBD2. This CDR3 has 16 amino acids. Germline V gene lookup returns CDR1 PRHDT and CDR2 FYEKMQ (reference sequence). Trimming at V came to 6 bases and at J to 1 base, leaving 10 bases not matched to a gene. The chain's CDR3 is CASRTTGRGAQETQYF. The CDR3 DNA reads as TGTGCCAGCAGGACAACTGGGCGGGGGGCCCAAGAGACCCAGTACTTC.

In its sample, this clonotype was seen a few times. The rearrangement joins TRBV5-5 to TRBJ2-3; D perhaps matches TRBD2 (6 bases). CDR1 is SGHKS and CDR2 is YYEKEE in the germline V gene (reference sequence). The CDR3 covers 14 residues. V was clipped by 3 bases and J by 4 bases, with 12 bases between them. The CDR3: CASSSGGEADTQYF. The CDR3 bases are TGTGCCAGCAGCTCTGGCGGGGAGGCAGATACGCAGTATTTT.

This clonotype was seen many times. CDR3 loop: CASSSTGTGGADYGYTF. The CDR3 DNA is TGCGCCAGCAGCTCGACCGGGACAGGGGGCGCCGACTATGGCTACACCTTC. The V and J genes are TRBV5-1 and TRBJ1-2; TRBD1 aligns across 12 bases. The germline gives CDR1 SGHRS, CDR2 YFSETQ. The CDR3 length is 17 residues. Trimming took 3 bases from V and 3 from J; bases not matched to a gene: 9.

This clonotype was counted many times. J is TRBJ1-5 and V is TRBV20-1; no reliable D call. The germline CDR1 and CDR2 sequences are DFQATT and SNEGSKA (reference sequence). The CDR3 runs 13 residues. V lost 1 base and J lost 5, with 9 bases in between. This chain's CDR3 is CSARGSADQPQHF. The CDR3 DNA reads TGCAGTGCTAGAGGTTCTGCTGATCAGCCCCAGCATTTT.

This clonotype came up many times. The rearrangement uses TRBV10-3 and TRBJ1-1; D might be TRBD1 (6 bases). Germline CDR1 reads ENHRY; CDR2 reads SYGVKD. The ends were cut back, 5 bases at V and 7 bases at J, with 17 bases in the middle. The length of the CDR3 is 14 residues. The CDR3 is CAISTGGSAFEAFF. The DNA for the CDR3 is TGTGCCATCAGTACCGGGGGCAGTGCGTTTGAAGCTTTCTTT.

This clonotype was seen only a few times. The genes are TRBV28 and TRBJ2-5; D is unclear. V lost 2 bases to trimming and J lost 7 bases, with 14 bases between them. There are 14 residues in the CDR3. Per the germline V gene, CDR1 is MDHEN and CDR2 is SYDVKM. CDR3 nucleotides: TGTGCCAGCAGTTTACGCGGTGTCGCCGGGACCCAGTACTTC. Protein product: CASSLRGVAGTQYF.

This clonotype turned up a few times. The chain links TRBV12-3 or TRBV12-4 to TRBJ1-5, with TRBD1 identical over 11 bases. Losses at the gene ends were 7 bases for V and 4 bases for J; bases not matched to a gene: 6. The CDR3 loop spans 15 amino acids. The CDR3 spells CASNGGQGVNQPQHF. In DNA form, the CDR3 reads TGTGCCAGCAATGGGGGACAGGGGGTTAATCAGCCCCAGCATTTT.

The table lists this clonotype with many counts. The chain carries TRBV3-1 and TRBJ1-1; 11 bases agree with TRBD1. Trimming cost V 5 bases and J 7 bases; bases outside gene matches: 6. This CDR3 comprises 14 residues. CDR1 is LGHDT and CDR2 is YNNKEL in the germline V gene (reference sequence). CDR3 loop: CASSGRTGGYEAFF. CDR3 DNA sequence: TGTGCCAGCAGCGGCCGGACAGGGGGCTATGAAGCTTTCTTT.

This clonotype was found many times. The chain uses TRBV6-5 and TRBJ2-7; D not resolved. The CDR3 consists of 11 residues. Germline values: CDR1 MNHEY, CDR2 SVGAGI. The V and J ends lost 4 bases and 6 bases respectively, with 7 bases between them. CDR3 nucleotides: TGTGCCAGCAGTTTCACGGGCGAGCAGTACTTC. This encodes CASSFTGEQYF.

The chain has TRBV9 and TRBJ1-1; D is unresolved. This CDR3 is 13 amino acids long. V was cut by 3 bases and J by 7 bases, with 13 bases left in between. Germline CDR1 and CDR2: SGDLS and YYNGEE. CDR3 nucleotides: TGTGCCAGCAGCGCCGTGGGGATTAATGAAGCTTTCTTT. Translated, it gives CASSAVGINEAFF.

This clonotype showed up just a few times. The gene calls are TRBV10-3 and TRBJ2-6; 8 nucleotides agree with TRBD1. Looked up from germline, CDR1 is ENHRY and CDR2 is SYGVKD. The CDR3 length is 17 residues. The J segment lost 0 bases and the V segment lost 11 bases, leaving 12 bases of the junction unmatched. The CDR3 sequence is CALAPGGGGSGANVLTF. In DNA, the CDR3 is TGTGCCTTAGCCCCAGGGGGCGGCGGCTCTGGGGCCAACGTCCTGACTTTC.

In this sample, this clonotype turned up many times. This chain's CDR3 is CASSPETYGYTF. Here the CDR3 DNA reads TGTGCCAGCAGCCCCGAGACCTATGGCTACACCTTC. The V and J genes are TRBV7-9 and TRBJ1-2; D is ambiguous. V was clipped by 5 bases and J by 4 bases, with 8 bases between them. This CDR3 comprises 12 residues. Per germline, CDR1 SEHNR and CDR2 FQNEAQ (reference sequence).

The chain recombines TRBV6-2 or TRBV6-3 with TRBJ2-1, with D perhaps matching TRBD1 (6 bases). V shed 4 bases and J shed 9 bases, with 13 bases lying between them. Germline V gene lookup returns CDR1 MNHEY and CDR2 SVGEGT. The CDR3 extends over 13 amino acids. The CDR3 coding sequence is TGTGCCAGCAGTTTCACAGGGTGGAGTGAGCAGTTCTTC. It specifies CASSFTGWSEQFF.

CDR3 nucleotides: TGTGCCAGCAGTCAATCTAGCGGGGGGGCCACTCAGTACTTC. This gives the protein CASSQSSGGATQYF. V and J are TRBV12-3 or TRBV12-4 and TRBJ2-4; 12 nucleotides align to TRBD2. The CDR3 contains 14 residues. V was clipped by 5 bases and J by 12 bases; unmatched bases: 8.

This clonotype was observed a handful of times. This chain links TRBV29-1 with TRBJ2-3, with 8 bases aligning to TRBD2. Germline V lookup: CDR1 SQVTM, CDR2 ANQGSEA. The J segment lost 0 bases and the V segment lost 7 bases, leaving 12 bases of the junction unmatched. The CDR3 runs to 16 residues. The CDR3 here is CSALGHSGVSTDTQYF. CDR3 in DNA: TGCAGCGCCCTGGGCCATAGCGGGGTGAGCACAGATACGCAGTATTTT.